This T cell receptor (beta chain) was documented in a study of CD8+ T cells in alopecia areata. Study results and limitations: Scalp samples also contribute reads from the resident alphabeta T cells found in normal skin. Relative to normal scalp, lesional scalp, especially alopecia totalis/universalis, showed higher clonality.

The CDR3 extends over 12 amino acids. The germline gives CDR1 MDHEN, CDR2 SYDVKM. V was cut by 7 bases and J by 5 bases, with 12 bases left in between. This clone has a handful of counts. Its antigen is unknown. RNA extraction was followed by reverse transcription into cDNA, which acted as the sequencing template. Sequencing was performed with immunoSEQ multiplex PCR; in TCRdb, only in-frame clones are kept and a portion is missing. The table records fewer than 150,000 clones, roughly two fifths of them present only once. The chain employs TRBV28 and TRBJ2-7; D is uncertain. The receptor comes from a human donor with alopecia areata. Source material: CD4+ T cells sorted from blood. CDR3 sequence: CASKTYPHEQYF. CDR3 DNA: TGTGCCAGCAAAACATACCCCCACGAGCAGTACTTC. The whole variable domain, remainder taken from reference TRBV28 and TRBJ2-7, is DVKVTQSSRYLVKRTGEKVFLECVQDMDHENMFWYRQDPGLGLRLIYFSYDVKMKEKGDIPEGYSVSREKKERFSLILESASTNQTSMYLCASKTYPHEQYFGPGTRLTVT.